The 13 T cell receptor beta chains in this list originate from one sample, sequenced in a study of CD8+ T cells in alopecia areata. Treatment defined: oral pan-JAK inhibitor, 5-10 mg twice daily. Extracted from the samples, RNA was reverse transcribed into cDNA to serve as the sequencing template. TCRdb keeps only in-frame clones here, not all; method: immunoSEQ multiplex PCR. The sample records under 200,000 clones, less than 70% being singletons. The material was CD4+ T cells sorted from blood, obtained at week 4, from a patient treated with tofacitinib. The receptors were gathered from a human donor with alopecia areata.

This chain uses TRBV29-1 with TRBJ2-2; D not certain. Germline V gene data show CDR1 as SQVTM and CDR2 as ANQGSEA. This CDR3 contains 13 residues. With 4 bases removed from V and 5 bases from J, the gap between germline ends came to 11 bases. Here the CDR3 reads CSVGMVATGELFF. CDR3 nucleotides: TGCAGCGTTGGAATGGTGGCAACCGGGGAGCTGTTTTTT.

V and J are TRBV27 and TRBJ2-2; TRBD2 matches 12 bases. The CDR3 runs 15 residues. Per germline, CDR1 MNHEY and CDR2 SMNVEV (reference sequence). V shed 5 bases and J 3 bases; nucleotides not matched to a gene: 1. CDR3 sequence reads: CASSRTSGDTGELFF. In DNA form, the CDR3 reads TGTGCCAGCAGTCGGACTAGCGGGGACACCGGGGAGCTGTTTTTT.

The J gene is TRBJ1-1, the V gene TRBV15, with D possibly TRBD1 on 5 matching bases. V lost 6 bases to trimming and J lost 4 bases, with 12 bases between them. Germline V gives CDR1 LNHNV, CDR2 YYDKDF (reference sequence). The CDR3 has 13 amino acids. CDR3 coding DNA: TGTGCCACCAGAGGGGAGGCCGGCACTGAAGCTTTCTTT. The encoded protein is CATRGEAGTEAFF. Filled out from reference TRBV15 and TRBJ1-1, the complete variable domain reads DAMVIQNPRYQVTQFGKPVTLSCSQTLNHNVMYWYQQKSSQAPKLLFHYYDKDFNNEADTPDNFQSRRPNTSFCFLDIRSPGLGDTAMYLCATRGEAGTEAFFGQGTRLTVV.

This rearrangement joins TRBV7-6 to TRBJ2-3, with TRBD1 matching over 8 bases. Germline CDR1 reads SGHVS; CDR2 reads FNYEAQ. V dropped 1 base and J dropped 2; count of bases not matched to a gene: 5. The CDR3 length is 16 residues. CDR3 nucleotide sequence: TGTGCCAGCAGCTTAGGACCAGGGGGCCTCACAGATACGCAGTATTTT. Its protein is CASSLGPGGLTDTQYF.

This clone was recorded a few times. The genes are TRBV10-3 and TRBJ1-1, with D possibly being TRBD1 (5 bases). Trimming removed 4 bases from V and 2 bases from J, with 8 bases in between. The CDR3 contains 13 residues. Germline V gene lookup returns CDR1 ENHRY and CDR2 SYGVKD. The CDR3 nucleotides read TGTGCCATCAGTGGGGGCTTCAACACTGAAGCTTTCTTT. Encoded protein: CAISGGFNTEAFF.

J is TRBJ2-7 and V is TRBV6-6, with no clear D. The length of the CDR3 is 13 residues. V lost 7 bases to trimming and J lost 4 bases, with 14 bases between them. CDR1 and CDR2 (germline): MNHNY, SVGAGI (reference sequence). CDR3 region: CASTMDLPYEQYF. In nucleotides, the CDR3 is TGTGCCAGCACCATGGACCTGCCTTACGAGCAGTACTTC.

The genes are TRBV4-2 and TRBJ2-1, with 7 bases fitting TRBD2. The CDR3 is 15 amino acids. The V gene's germline CDR1 is LGHNA and CDR2 YNFKEQ. J lost 8 bases, V lost 1 base, and 8 bases had no gene match. CDR3 bases: TGTGCCAGCAGCCAAGCGGAAGGGACTACGGATGAGCAGTTCTTC. Residues: CASSQAEGTTDEQFF.

The chain joins TRBV29-1 to TRBJ2-1; D unclear. Germline V gives CDR1 SQVTM, CDR2 ANQGSEA. Trimming left V 6 bases short and J 6 bases short, with 12 bases between. This CDR3 has 12 amino acids. The CDR3 region is CSVRANSNEQFF. In DNA, the CDR3 is TGCAGCGTAAGGGCCAATTCCAATGAGCAGTTCTTC.

The chain is built from TRBV7-2 and TRBJ2-3; TRBD1 matches at 8 bases. The CDR3 has 14 residues. J was trimmed by 3 bases and V by 5 bases; bases with no gene match: 4. Germline V gene data show CDR1 as SGHTA and CDR2 as FQGNSA. CDR3 sequence reads: CASSRGQATDTQYF. Here the CDR3 DNA reads TGTGCCAGCAGCAGGGGACAGGCTACAGATACGCAGTATTTT.

The chain uses TRBV6-6 and TRBJ1-2; 7 positions agree with TRBD1. Per the germline V gene, CDR1 is MNHNY and CDR2 is SVGAGI (reference sequence). CDR3 length: 13 residues. Losses at the gene ends were 6 bases for V and 7 bases for J; bases not matched to a gene: 8. The CDR3 DNA is TGTGCCAGCAGCCTTACAGGGGAACGTGGCTACACCTTC. Amino acid sequence: CASSLTGERGYTF.

The chain recombines TRBV6-5 with TRBJ1-2; D uncertain. V lost 8 bases to trimming and J lost 9 bases, with 13 bases between them. Per the germline V gene, CDR1 is MNHEY and CDR2 is SVGAGI. There are 11 residues in the CDR3. Here the CDR3 DNA reads TGTGCCAGCGGCTACAGTGGTAGCTACACCTTC. It yields the protein CASGYSGSYTF.

The gene calls are TRBV29-1 and TRBJ1-1; D not certain. CDR1 is SQVTM and CDR2 is ANQGSEA in the germline V gene. Trimming shortened V by 3 bases and J by 1 base, and 12 bases separated the two germline ends. The CDR3 loop spans 14 amino acids. The CDR3 is CSVESQLRNTEAFF. DNA of the CDR3: TGCAGCGTTGAGAGCCAGCTTAGGAACACTGAAGCTTTCTTT.

The rearrangement joins TRBV14 to TRBJ2-2; D gene unclear. CDR3 length equals 14 residues. V shed 4 bases and J shed 7 bases, with 13 bases lying between them. Germline V CDR1 and CDR2: SGHDN, FVKESK. The CDR3 loop is CASSRTGVNGELFF. The DNA of the CDR3 is TGTGCCAGCAGCCGAACGGGTGTGAACGGGGAGCTGTTTTTT.